One sample yielded the 25 T cell receptor beta chains listed below, sequenced in a study of shared clonotypes between healthy human individuals. Sequencing used immunoSEQ multiplex PCR; TCRdb keeps in-frame clones, though not all of them. The sample shows about 2.4 million clones, over 85% of them seen only once. Sequencing was performed on naive CD4+ T cells from PBMCs. Described subset: CD45RA+ positively selected. These receptors came from a man in his late teens or twenties in good health. Some clones in this sample may be carry-over from other donors' samples.

This clone was observed once. The chain uses TRBV5-1 and TRBJ2-1, with TRBD2 matching 8 bases. Looked up from germline, CDR1 is SGHRS and CDR2 is YFSETQ. Losses at the gene ends were 1 base for V and 8 bases for J; bases not matched to a gene: 14. The CDR3 totals 17 residues. As DNA, the CDR3 is TGCGCCAGCAGCTTGTTTGGAAGCCTAGCGGGTACCGATGAGCAGTTCTTC. The encoded protein is CASSLFGSLAGTDEQFF.

V and J are TRBV2 and TRBJ1-1, with D possibly TRBD1 on 5 matching bases. The germline V and J ends were trimmed by 4 bases and 5 bases, with 17 bases remaining between them. CDR1 and CDR2 (germline): SNHLY, FYNNEI. CDR3 size: 15 residues. In DNA form, the CDR3 reads TGTGCCAGCAGTGTAAACGGGGCCCTGGGGACTGAAGCTTTCTTT. It encodes CASSVNGALGTEAFF.

The chain uses TRBV16 and TRBJ2-7; 9 bases match TRBD2. The J segment lost 0 bases and the V segment lost 1 base, leaving 13 bases of the junction unmatched. The CDR3 consists of 19 residues. Germline V gene data show CDR1 as KGHSY and CDR2 as FQNENV. The CDR3 DNA sequence: TGTGCCAGCAGCCAATTCCTCCCAGCGGGAGGACCCTTCTCCTACGAGCAGTACTTC. As protein: CASSQFLPAGGPFSYEQYF.

The chain uses TRBV25-1 and TRBJ1-1, with 7 nucleotides matching TRBD1. The germline CDR1 and CDR2 sequences are MGHDK and SYGVNS. The CDR3 has 14 amino acids. Trimming cost V 6 bases and J 4 bases; bases outside gene matches: 8. CDR3 nucleotide sequence: TGTGCCAGCAGCTCAGATCAGGGGGGCACTGAAGCTTTCTTT. It yields the protein CASSSDQGGTEAFF.

The CDR3 DNA sequence: TGTGCCAGCAGCTTCTCGGGCAGTTCTGGGGCCAACGTCCTGACTTTC. Translation: CASSFSGSSGANVLTF. The rearrangement joins TRBV7-9 to TRBJ2-6; D uncertain. CDR3 size: 16 residues. V shed 3 bases and J shed 1 base, with 10 bases lying between them. CDR1 and CDR2 from the germline V gene are SEHNR and FQNEAQ (reference sequence).

This clone was detected once. The chain has TRBV28 and TRBJ2-1; the D is unclear. V lost 6 bases and J 0 bases, leaving 6 bases between the germline ends. The germline V gene encodes CDR1 MDHEN and CDR2 SYDVKM. This CDR3 region has 13 residues. The CDR3 here is CASRRISYNEQFF. The CDR3 DNA sequence: TGTGCCAGCAGGAGGATCTCCTACAATGAGCAGTTCTTC.

The chain carries TRBV12-5 and TRBJ2-2; D is unresolved. Trimming removed 0 bases from V and 1 base from J, with 6 bases in between. The CDR3 length is 15 residues. Germline assignment: CDR1 LGHNT and CDR2 FRNRAP. The CDR3 here is CASGLVGKNTGELFF. DNA of the CDR3: TGTGCTAGTGGTTTGGTAGGGAAGAACACCGGGGAGCTGTTTTTT. Full variable domain (remainder filled in from reference TRBV12-5 and TRBJ2-2): DARVTQTPRHKVTEMGQEVTMRCQPILGHNTVFWYRQTMMQGLELLAYFRNRAPLDDSGMPKDRFSAEMPDATLATLKIQPSEPRDSAVYFCASGLVGKNTGELFFGEGSRLTVL.

This clone was detected once. This sample includes further DNA sequences coding for the same CDR3. The rearrangement links TRBV7-9 to TRBJ2-1, with no clear D. Germline V gives CDR1 SEHNR, CDR2 FQNEAQ (reference sequence). The V end was cut by 2 bases, the J end by 9 bases, with 8 bases between. The CDR3 is 12 residues long. The CDR3 loop is CASSLSGGEQFF. CDR3 DNA: TGTGCCAGCAGCTTATCGGGCGGTGAGCAGTTCTTC. Using reference TRBV7-9 and TRBJ2-1 for the parts outside the CDR3, the full variable domain is DTGVSQNPRHKITKRGQNVTFRCDPISEHNRLYWYRQTLGQGPEFLTYFQNEAQLEKSRLLSDRFSAERPKGSFSTLEIQRTEQGDSAMYLCASSLSGGEQFFGPGTRLTVL.

This CDR3 is CASSDAGGGEKLFF. In nucleotides, the CDR3 is TGCGCCAGCAGTGATGCAGGGGGTGGTGAAAAACTGTTTTTT. The chain links TRBV10-2 to TRBJ1-4; TRBD1 aligns across 7 bases. The V and J ends lost 3 bases and 7 bases, in that order; junction bases with no gene match: 5. The CDR3 totals 14 residues. In germline, CDR1 is WSHSY, CDR2 SAAADI.

Concerning this clone itself: Other nucleotide sequences from this sample produce the same CDR3. The rearrangement links TRBV5-5 to TRBJ2-5, with a tentative D call TRBD1 (5 bases). CDR1 is SGHKS, CDR2 YYEKEE, per germline (reference sequence). The CDR3 loop spans 14 amino acids. V gave up 1 base and J gave up 1 base, with 8 bases separating them. CDR3 DNA: TGTGCCAGCAGCTTGAGACAGATCCAAGAGACCCAGTACTTC. Its protein product is CASSLRQIQETQYF.

This clone was seen a single time. At the DNA level, this CDR3 is encoded by other sequences in the same sample as well. The rearrangement links TRBV7-2 to TRBJ2-5; D not certain. The CDR3 spans 14 residues. Germline V gene data show CDR1 as SGHTA and CDR2 as FQGNSA. Trimming removed 1 base from V and 1 base from J, with 7 bases in between. CDR3 amino acids: CASSLGPAQETQYF. Written as DNA, the CDR3 is TGTGCCAGCAGCTTAGGGCCAGCCCAAGAGACCCAGTACTTC.

The chain links TRBV28 to TRBJ2-3; D might be TRBD1 or TRBD2, each matching 5 bases. V dropped 11 bases and J dropped 3 bases, with 15 bases sitting between them. The length of the CDR3 is 13 residues. Germline V lookup: CDR1 MDHEN, CDR2 SYDVKM. The CDR3 is CAGGHHETDTQYF. CDR3 bases: TGTGCCGGAGGACACCACGAAACAGATACGCAGTATTTT. The full variable domain, in which reference TRBV28 and TRBJ2-3 provide the parts outside the CDR3, is DVKVTQSSRYLVKRTGEKVFLECVQDMDHENMFWYRQDPGLGLRLIYFSYDVKMKEKGDIPEGYSVSREKKERFSLILESASTNQTSMYLCAGGHHETDTQYFGPGTRLTVL.

The V gene is TRBV2, the J gene TRBJ2-7; TRBD2 is a possible D gene (6 bases). Trimming cost V 7 bases and J 6 bases, with 19 bases left between them. The CDR3 loop spans 14 amino acids. CDR1 and CDR2 (germline): SNHLY, FYNNEI. This chain's CDR3 is CASMDSGGRAEQYF. In nucleotides, the CDR3 is TGTGCCAGCATGGATAGCGGCGGACGGGCCGAGCAGTACTTC.

This chain uses TRBV28 with TRBJ2-7; 10 positions agree with TRBD2. The CDR3 is made up of 15 amino acids. The germline gives CDR1 MDHEN, CDR2 SYDVKM. V lost 3 bases, J lost 5 bases, and 7 bases stayed unmatched. CDR3 loop: CASSFRRLAGHEQYF. The CDR3 coding sequence is TGTGCCAGCAGTTTTCGGAGACTAGCGGGCCACGAGCAGTACTTC.

The chain's CDR3 is CASSLVSGAREQYF. CDR3 in DNA: TGCGCCAGCAGCTTGGTATCTGGGGCCCGAGAGCAGTACTTC. The chain couples TRBV5-1 to TRBJ2-7; TRBD1 might be the D (5 bases). CDR1 is SGHRS, CDR2 YFSETQ, per germline. CDR3 length: 14 amino acids. Trimming stripped 0 bases from V and 7 bases from J, with 14 bases between.

CDR3 residues: CASSRTGGVSNQPQHF. In nucleotides, the CDR3 is TGTGCCAGCAGCCGGACGGGGGGAGTTAGCAATCAGCCCCAGCATTTT. The chain is built from TRBV5-8 and TRBJ1-5, with D maybe TRBD1 (5 bases). Germline loops: CDR1 SGHTS, CDR2 YDEGEE. Between the trimmed V and J ends, which lost 4 bases and 0 bases, there was a span of 14 bases. This CDR3 contains 16 residues.

The J gene is TRBJ1-3, the V gene TRBV5-1, with D maybe TRBD1 (6 bases). In germline, CDR1 is SGHRS, CDR2 YFSETQ. The V and J ends lost 4 bases and 0 bases respectively, with 11 bases between them. CDR3 length equals 15 residues. CDR3 residues: CASSNRESSGNTIYF. The CDR3 DNA reads as TGCGCCAGCAGCAACAGGGAGAGCTCTGGAAACACCATATATTTT. The full variable domain, with the rest looked up from reference TRBV5-1 and TRBJ1-3, is KAGVTQTPRYLIKTRGQQVTLSCSPISGHRSVSWYQQTPGQGLQFLFEYFSETQRNKGNFPGRFSGRQFSNSRSEMNVSTLELGDSALYLCASSNRESSGNTIYFGEGSWLTVV.

As for this clone: In the same sample, other DNA sequences code for this CDR3. The chain is built from TRBV9 and TRBJ2-1, with TRBD2 matching 14 bases. CDR3 length equals 16 residues. V gave up 2 bases and J gave up 2 bases; unmatched junction bases: 0. Germline CDR1 reads SGDLS; CDR2 reads YYNGEE. In DNA, the CDR3 is TGTGCCAGCAGCGTGGGACTAGCGGGAGCCTACAATGAGCAGTTCTTC. It translates to CASSVGLAGAYNEQFF.

This chain connects TRBV5-1 to TRBJ2-5; 8 positions agree with TRBD1. The CDR3 consists of 15 residues. Unmatched junction bases numbered 2, after V lost 1 base and J lost 0 bases. Per the germline V gene, CDR1 is SGHRS and CDR2 is YFSETQ. The CDR3 bases are TGCGCCAGCAGCTTGACAGGGGGTAACCAAGAGACCCAGTACTTC. Amino acids: CASSLTGGNQETQYF.

The chain joins TRBV11-3 to TRBJ2-7; possibly TRBD1 or TRBD2 for D (5 bases each). V lost 2 bases to trimming and J lost 2 bases, with 7 bases between them. The CDR3 has 13 amino acids. Germline V CDR1 and CDR2: SGHNT, YENEEA. CDR3 in amino acids: CASSLRGPYEQYF. CDR3 sequence (DNA): TGTGCCAGCAGCTTACGGGGACCCTACGAGCAGTACTTC.

The CDR3 protein is CASSQDLQSSGYTF. For the CDR3, the DNA is TGCGCCAGCAGCCAAGATCTACAGTCCTCTGGCTACACCTTC. The V and J genes are TRBV4-3 and TRBJ1-2; D is undetermined. The germline V gene has CDR1 LGHNA and CDR2 YSLEER. Trimming cost V 0 bases and J 7 bases, with 12 bases left between them. The CDR3 spans 14 residues.

The genes are TRBV5-4 and TRBJ2-7; D is unresolved. The CDR3 contains 15 residues. Germline CDR1 SGHNT, CDR2 YYREEE (reference sequence). V was cut by 4 bases and J by 0 bases, with 14 bases left in between. The CDR3 protein is CASSKSTASSYEQYF. The DNA of the CDR3 is TGTGCCAGCAGCAAATCGACGGCTAGCTCCTACGAGCAGTACTTC.

The chain employs TRBV4-2 and TRBJ1-6; D is perhaps TRBD1 (5 bases). In germline, CDR1 is LGHNA, CDR2 YNFKEQ. This CDR3 has 15 amino acids. Trimming pared 4 bases from V and 6 bases from J, leaving 13 bases between. The chain's CDR3 is CASSPNGQPNSPLHF. For the CDR3, the DNA is TGTGCCAGCAGCCCGAACGGACAACCTAATTCACCCCTCCACTTT.

This sequence joins TRBV5-1 and TRBJ2-3; 8 bases fit TRBD2. Trimming cost V 3 bases and J 1 base; bases outside gene matches: 4. CDR3 size: 15 residues. From germline, CDR1 is SGHRS and CDR2 YFSETQ. The CDR3 coding sequence is TGCGCCAGCAGCTCCCCTAGCGGGCGCACAGATACGCAGTATTTT. Translation: CASSSPSGRTDTQYF.

This sequence joins TRBV2 and TRBJ2-7; TRBD2 matches at 7 bases. Losses at the gene ends were 8 bases for V and 0 bases for J; bases not matched to a gene: 7. This CDR3 contains 14 residues. Germline lookup yields CDR1 SNHLY and CDR2 FYNNEI. The DNA of the CDR3 is TGTGCCAGCGGGCAAGCGGGGATCTCCTACGAGCAGTACTTC. Its protein is CASGQAGISYEQYF.